What follows describes a single T cell receptor (beta chain). Its antigen is not identified. Because the CDR3's place on the DNA is in doubt, the DNA is left out and the CDR3 is given as listed by TCRdb. The data were obtained in a study of T cells in Graves' hyperthyroidism and ophthalmopathy. Findings and limits, study-wide: Among thyroid clonotypes expanded above 0.001, most also appeared in blood.

Looked up from germline, CDR1 is MGHDK and CDR2 is SYGVNS. The CDR3 sequence runs 17 residues, both termini included. Amplified TCR beta CDR3 regions came from RNA transcripts. A first-round RT-PCR of the TCR CDR3 used the HTBI primer set. TCRdb re-called the multiplex PCR reads with MiXCR, one entry per CDR3 protein. Of more than 500,000 distinct CDR3 sequences listed, over 35% are singletons. This clonotype originated in an adult woman with Graves' disease, either hyperthyroidism or ophthalmopathy (not recorded which). The chain uses TRBV25-1 and TRBJ2-2; the table gives TRBD1 as D, unverified against the DNA. Sequenced: peripheral blood or thyroid tissue (not recorded which). CDR3 sequence reads: CASSGTGAGGTPGSCFF.